This T cell receptor beta chain was sequenced in a study of blood T cell repertoires in COVID-19. For the study at large: Whether acute or convalescent, the COVID-19 samples came from the United States, Italy and Spain. PBMCs, B-cell-depleted T cells, or T cells were the source of the cDNA or gDNA that made up the material.

CDR3 length: 19 residues. Trimming took 4 bases from V and 1 from J; bases not matched to a gene: 10. CDR1 is MNHEY and CDR2 is SVGEGT in the germline V gene. TCRdb's copy holds only in-frame clones and misses some; the assay was immunoSEQ multiplex PCR. The table has about 64,000 clones, about 88% seen once; the top ten hold 43%. The chain uses TRBV6-2 or TRBV6-3 and TRBJ2-1; 13 nucleotides match TRBD2. The TCR originated in a woman in her sixties with COVID-19, enrolled during active disease. The material sequenced was peripheral blood. The CDR3 DNA is TGTGCCAGCAGTTTCCTACTAGCGGGAGGGGTAATTTCCTACAATGAGCAGTTCTTC. Protein sequence: CASSFLLAGGVISYNEQFF.